The 13 T cell receptor beta chains presented below share a single source sample, sequenced in a study of vaccination effects on CD4 cells after COVID-19. The method was immunoSEQ multiplex PCR; TCRdb's version includes in-frame clones alone and lacks a portion of them. In the table there are tens of thousands of clones, roughly 81% of which are singletons. Viral peptide pools were used in the ViraFEST assay to expand antigen-specific CD4+ T cells, and sequencing came afterward. Having been cultured for less than 13 days, the cells underwent CD4+ T cell isolation. Participants completed two doses of the BNT162b2 or mRNA-1273 vaccine. These receptors' targets are unknown. Material: CD4+ T cells from PBMCs cultured with HCoV-229E spike peptides, obtained after COVID-19 vaccination. The source is a human donor who received a COVID-19 vaccine.

The chain has TRBV19 and TRBJ2-1; 7 bases fit TRBD2. This CDR3 spans 15 amino acids. Trimming removed 8 bases from V and 0 bases from J; junction bases left unmatched: 7. Germline assignment: CDR1 LNHDA and CDR2 SQIVND (reference sequence). DNA for the CDR3: TGTGCCAGTTTGGGGCGGGGGAGCTCCTACAATGAGCAGTTCTTC. Translated, it gives CASLGRGSSYNEQFF. The full variable domain, its missing parts supplied by reference TRBV19 and TRBJ2-1, is DGGITQSPKYLFRKEGQNVTLSCEQNLNHDAMYWYRQDPGQGLRLIYYSQIVNDFQKGDIAEGYSVSREKKESFPLTVTSAQKNPTAFYLCASLGRGSSYNEQFFGPGTRLTVL.

The chain combines TRBV6-5 with TRBJ2-2, with 7 bases matching TRBD1. V lost 4 bases and J lost 8; bases outside the gene matches: 13. Germline V lookup: CDR1 MNHEY, CDR2 SVGAGI. The CDR3 is 16 residues long. In DNA, the CDR3 is TGTGCCAGCAGTTCAACCGGGACAGCAAACCTAGGGGAGCTGTTTTTT. Translation: CASSSTGTANLGELFF.

The V and J genes are TRBV6-5 and TRBJ2-1; the match to TRBD1 covers 8 bases. With V trimmed by 2 bases and J by 0 bases, 3 bases remained unmatched. The germline CDR1 and CDR2 sequences are MNHEY and SVGAGI. The CDR3 spans 16 residues. CDR3 coding DNA: TGTGCCAGCAGTTACGGGGGGACAGGCTCCTACAATGAGCAGTTCTTC. Translated: CASSYGGTGSYNEQFF.

This clone has just one count. The chain is built from TRBV29-1 and TRBJ1-1, with D tentatively TRBD1 (6 bases). The CDR3 has 11 amino acids. Per the germline V gene, CDR1 is SQVTM and CDR2 is ANQGSEA. Between the trimmed V and J ends, which lost 2 bases and 11 bases, there was a span of 12 bases. CDR3 bases: TGCAGCGTTGAAAACAGGGAGACGGCTTTCTTT. The encoded protein is CSVENRETAFF.

The chain links TRBV23-1 to TRBJ2-1, with D unresolved. Being an ORF, TRBV23-1 has a function that is uncertain. This CDR3 is 16 amino acids long. V was shortened by 7 bases and J by 0 bases, with 16 bases between the two germline ends. The CDR3 DNA reads TGCGCCAGCAAAATCTGCCGTTATCGCTCCTACAATGAGCAGTTCTTC. This sequence encodes CASKICRYRSYNEQFF.

This chain links TRBV5-6 with TRBJ2-7; unclear D gene. Germline CDR1 SGHDT, CDR2 YYEEEE. The CDR3 covers 16 residues. The V end was cut by 0 bases, the J end by 0 bases, with 13 bases between. CDR3 coding DNA: TGTGCCAGCAGCTTGGGTTTACAGAGCAGCTCCTACGAGCAGTACGTC. Amino acids: CASSLGLQSSSYEQYV.

V is TRBV2 and J is TRBJ2-2; D is tentatively TRBD1 or TRBD2 (5 bases each). V was pared by 7 bases and J by 0 bases, with 9 bases between. CDR1 is SNHLY and CDR2 is FYNNEI in the germline V gene. The CDR3 consists of 14 residues. CDR3 sequence reads: CASIRDANTGELFF. The CDR3, as DNA: TGTGCCAGCATCCGGGACGCGAACACCGGGGAGCTGTTTTTT.

The chain uses TRBV7-8 and TRBJ2-3, with 9 bases that match TRBD2. Trimming cost V 5 bases and J 1 base; bases outside gene matches: 7. This CDR3 region has 16 residues. Germline V lookup: CDR1 SGHVS, CDR2 FQNEAQ. CDR3 loop: CASSPRTSDGTDTQYF. CDR3 nucleotide sequence: TGTGCCAGCAGCCCCAGGACTAGCGACGGCACAGATACGCAGTATTTT.

The chain uses TRBV11-2 and TRBJ2-5; the match to TRBD2 covers 12 bases. With V trimmed by 5 bases and J by 5 bases, 9 bases remained unmatched. Germline V gene data show CDR1 as SGHAT and CDR2 as FQNNGV. The CDR3 loop spans 16 amino acids. CDR3 loop: CASSLGLAGTMETQYF. DNA for the CDR3: TGTGCCAGCAGCCTTGGACTAGCGGGGACGATGGAGACCCAGTACTTC.

This clone has only a few counts. The V call is TRBV5-1, the J call TRBJ2-2, with TRBD1 matching 9 bases. Trimming at V came to 7 bases and at J to 4 bases, leaving 8 bases not matched to a gene. Looked up from germline, CDR1 is SGHRS and CDR2 is YFSETQ. The CDR3 length is 15 residues. In nucleotides, the CDR3 is TGCGCCAGCGGGTCCGGGACAGGGATCACCGGGGAGCTGTTTTTT. Protein: CASGSGTGITGELFF.

The V and J genes are TRBV5-1 and TRBJ1-4; 7 nucleotides line up with TRBD1. The J segment lost 0 bases and the V segment lost 3 bases, leaving 5 bases of the junction unmatched. CDR1 and CDR2 (germline): SGHRS, YFSETQ. The CDR3 is 16 residues long. The CDR3 region has the DNA TGCGCCAGCAGCTCTCCCGGGACAGCAACTAATGAAAAACTGTTTTTT. Its protein product is CASSSPGTATNEKLFF.

The chain is built from TRBV6-5 and TRBJ2-7; 11 bases are shared with TRBD1. Germline lookup yields CDR1 MNHEY and CDR2 SVGAGI. The CDR3 consists of 14 residues. V lost 7 bases, J lost 4 bases, and 6 bases stayed unmatched. Here the CDR3 DNA reads TGTGCCAGCACTAGGGGACAGGGGGGTTACGAGCAGTACGTC. The encoded protein is CASTRGQGGYEQYV.

This clone has only a few counts. The chain employs TRBV18 and TRBJ1-1; 9 bases map to TRBD1. The CDR3 covers 15 residues. The germline V gene has CDR1 KGHSH and CDR2 LQKENI. The trim removed 6 bases at V and 4 bases at J, leaving 9 bases unmatched. The DNA for the CDR3 is TGTGCCAGCTCGGCGGGACAGGGACAGGGCACTGAAGCTTTCTTT. Translation gives CASSAGQGQGTEAFF.